This is a list of T cell receptor beta chains from one sample in a study of T cell repertoires in cytomegalovirus infection. Each CDR3 protein is one row after TCRdb ran MiXCR on the reads. Here the sample spans some 200,000 distinct CDR3 sequences, 9.5% being singletons. Sequencing was carried out using PBMCs. Every receptor here comes from a human donor in good health (CMV status not recorded). Some clones in this sample may be carry-over from other donors' samples. CDR3s include the opening cysteine and the closing phenylalanine or tryptophan. The D gene is left open where the match is weak. Expanded clones are given a class, and other clones once, few, many or no size at all.

TRBJ2-1 NA many TRBV30 TGTGCCTGGGACCGCCATGAGCAGTTCTTC CAWDRHEQFF
TRBJ1-2 NA NA TRBV7-9 TGTGCCAGCAGCTTGGGGACGCCTGATGGCTACACCTTC CASSLGTPDGYTF
TRBJ2-4 NA many TRBV7-2 TGTGCCAGCAGCCTAGCGAGGGAGGACATTCAGTACTTC CASSLAREDIQYF
TRBJ2-2 TRBD1 many TRBV6-2/TRBV6-3 TGTGCCAGCAGTTACCCCTCTGGGACAGGGGAGCGGCGGGGGACCGGGGAGCTGTTTTTT CASSYPSGTGERRGTGELFF
TRBJ2-3 TRBD2 many TRBV7-9 TGTGCCAGCTCAACGACTAGCGGGGGACCCACAGATACGCAGTATTTT CASSTTSGGPTDTQYF
TRBJ2-1 NA many TRBV7-9 TGTGCCAGCAGCTTAGACGGGGATGAGCAGTTCTTC CASSLDGDEQFF
TRBJ2-3 NA many TRBV19 TGTGCCACCAAGTGGCCCTCACCGGGATTGCCCACAGATACGCAGTATTTT CATKWPSPGLPTDTQYF
TRBJ1-6 NA many TRBV7-2 TGTGCCAGCAGCTTAGAGGGCAGGTCCTATAATTCACCCCTCCACTTT CASSLEGRSYNSPLHF
TRBJ1-2 NA many TRBV19 TGTGCCAGTAGTACAGAAAACTATGGCTACACCTTC CASSTENYGYTF
TRBJ2-3 NA few TRBV4-1 TGCGCCAGCAGCCAAGTGGCTGGGCAGGGAAGCACAGATACGCAGTATTTT CASSQVAGQGSTDTQYF
TRBJ2-3 NA NA TRBV6-2/TRBV6-3 TGTGCCAGCAGTCATCAGGGGAGCACAGATACGCAGTATTTT CASSHQGSTDTQYF
TRBJ1-3 NA many TRBV28 TGTGCCAGCAGAGAGACAGGCTCTGGAAACACCATATATTTT CASRETGSGNTIYF
TRBJ1-1 NA few TRBV10-1 TGCGCCAGCAGTGGACCGAACACTGAAGCTTTCTTT CASSGPNTEAFF
TRBJ2-1 TRBD1 few TRBV2 TGTGCCAGCAGTGAATTCCCGGGACAGCTAAATGAGCAGTTCTTC CASSEFPGQLNEQFF
TRBJ1-1 NA many TRBV7-2 TGTGCCAGCAGCTTAGAAACTGGGCGTTACACTGAAGCTTTCTTT CASSLETGRYTEAFF
TRBJ2-7 TRBD2 few TRBV7-2 TGTGCCAGCAGCTACAGGACTAGCGGGTCCTACGAGCAGTACTTC CASSYRTSGSYEQYF
TRBJ1-1 NA many TRBV7-2 TGTGCCAGCAGCCCCGGGCCTAGGGGCTCTGAAGCTTTCTTT CASSPGPRGSEAFF
TRBJ2-5 TRBD1 few TRBV11-3 TGTGCCAGCAGCTTTTCTGGACAGGGAAAGACCCAGTACTTC CASSFSGQGKTQYF
TRBJ2-3 NA many TRBV2 TGTGCCAGCAGTGACGGAGGGGGTAGGGCCAAGTATTTT CASSDGGGRAKYF
TRBJ2-1 NA NA TRBV5-4 TGTGCCAGCAGTTTTCCAGACGTCCGCAATGAGCAGTTCTTC CASSFPDVRNEQFF
TRBJ2-2 TRBD1 NA TRBV23-1 TGCGCCAGCAGTTGGGACAGGCCCAACACCGGGGAGCTGTTTTTT CASSWDRPNTGELFF
TRBJ2-7 TRBD2 many TRBV7-9 TGTGCCAGCAGCCCAAGGACTAGCGGGAGTTACGAGCAGTACTTC CASSPRTSGSYEQYF
TRBJ2-3 NA many TRBV7-8 TGTGCCAGCAGCCCAAGGGTTACTAGCACAGATACGCAGTATTTT CASSPRVTSTDTQYF
TRBJ2-7 TRBD1 NA TRBV6-5 TGTGCCAGCAGATCGTCCGGGACAGGGGTTTACGAGCAGTACTTC CASRSSGTGVYEQYF
TRBJ1-1 NA many TRBV7-2 TGTGCCAGCGAGACGTACACTGAAGCTTTCTTT CASETYTEAFF
TRBJ2-4 TRBD2 few TRBV4-3 TGCGCCAGCAGCCAAGATATGACTAGCGGGAGGATAAACATTCAGTACTTC CASSQDMTSGRINIQYF
TRBJ1-2 TRBD1 many TRBV2 TGTGCCGGCAGGGGGTATGGCTACACCTTC CAGRGYGYTF
TRBJ2-2 TRBD2 NA TRBV5-4 TGTGCCAGCAGAGGACTAGCGGGAGGGAGAGGAACCGGGGAGCTGTTTTTT CASRGLAGGRGTGELFF
TRBJ2-2 NA NA TRBV29-1 TGCAGCGTGGATTATCGGAACACCGGGGAGCTGTTTTTT CSVDYRNTGELFF
TRBJ2-2 TRBD1 many TRBV20-1 TGCAGTGCTAGAGGTCCGGGACAGCTGGCCGGGGAGCTGTTTTTT CSARGPGQLAGELFF
TRBJ2-2 NA many TRBV28 TGTGCCAGCAGTTTCTTCTCGACAGGCCGGGGGGAGCTGTTTTTT CASSFFSTGRGELFF
TRBJ1-2 NA few TRBV28 TGTGCCAGCAGTTTCCAGCGCGGGGGAGGCTACACCTTC CASSFQRGGGYTF
TRBJ1-1 NA few TRBV7-2 TGTGCCAGCAGCTTAGCAAGTAGCCGCGGAACTGAAGCTTTCTTT CASSLASSRGTEAFF
TRBJ1-6 TRBD1 few TRBV20-1 TGCAGTGCCCCCTCCAGGGGGCTAGATAATTCACCCCTCCACTTT CSAPSRGLDNSPLHF
TRBJ2-3 NA many TRBV6-1 TGTGCCAGCAGTGAAAGGGGAGGGGGCGCAGATACGCAGTATTTT CASSERGGGADTQYF
TRBJ2-7 NA NA TRBV28 TGTGCCAGCGGGCTGAGCTCCTACGAGCAGTACTTC CASGLSSYEQYF
TRBJ2-7 NA many TRBV4-3 TGCGCCAGCAGCCAAGATAGTAACGGGTACGAGCAGTACTTC CASSQDSNGYEQYF
TRBJ1-2 NA many TRBV7-2 TGTGCCAGCAGCCCCGAGGGGGACAATCACTATGGCTACACCTTC CASSPEGDNHYGYTF
TRBJ2-5 NA few TRBV20-1 TGCAGTGCTAGAGACCCTCACAAGACCCAGTACTTC CSARDPHKTQYF
TRBJ2-7 NA few TRBV7-2 TGTGCCAGCAGCTTAGACGGCGGGGGCACCCCCCACGAGCAGTACTTC CASSLDGGGTPHEQYF
TRBJ2-6 NA many TRBV7-2 TGTGCCAGCAGCATGACTGGGGATGGTGGGGCCAACGTCCTGACTTTC CASSMTGDGGANVLTF
TRBJ2-7 NA NA TRBV7-8 TGTGCCAGCAGCTCTTGGACGGGAGCCTACGAGCAGTACTTC CASSSWTGAYEQYF
TRBJ2-7 NA NA TRBV7-6 TGTGCCAGCAGTACCGGGACAAACTCCTACGAGCAGTACTTC CASSTGTNSYEQYF
TRBJ1-1 NA many TRBV7-2 TGTGCCAGCAGCGGGGACGGACGTGCTGAAGCTTTCTTT CASSGDGRAEAFF
TRBJ2-1 NA once TRBV20-1 TGCAGGCCGGACAGTGGGTGGTTC CRPDSGWF
TRBJ2-7 TRBD1 NA TRBV28 TGTGCCAGCAGCTCACTGGAACCGGGACAGGGTCGGCCCGAGCAGTACTTC CASSSLEPGQGRPEQYF
TRBJ1-2 NA many TRBV7-8 TGTGCCAGCAGCTTAGCCGCCAGGGGTTACTACACCTTC CASSLAARGYYTF
TRBJ2-5 TRBD2 NA TRBV29-1 TGCAGCGTGGAAGGAGGACTAGGGGAAGAGACCCAGTACTTC CSVEGGLGEETQYF
TRBJ2-3 NA NA TRBV20-1 TGCAGTGCTACCAATAGACAGTACGACAACGTCGTCTATACGCAGTATTTT CSATNRQYDNVVYTQYF
TRBJ1-5 NA many TRBV7-8 TGTGCCAGCAGCTTAGTTACAGCAAGCAATCAGCCCCAGCATTTT CASSLVTASNQPQHF
TRBJ2-3 NA few TRBV5-6 TGTGCCAGCAGCTTGGTAGGGTCGGACTCCACAGATACGCAGTATTTT CASSLVGSDSTDTQYF